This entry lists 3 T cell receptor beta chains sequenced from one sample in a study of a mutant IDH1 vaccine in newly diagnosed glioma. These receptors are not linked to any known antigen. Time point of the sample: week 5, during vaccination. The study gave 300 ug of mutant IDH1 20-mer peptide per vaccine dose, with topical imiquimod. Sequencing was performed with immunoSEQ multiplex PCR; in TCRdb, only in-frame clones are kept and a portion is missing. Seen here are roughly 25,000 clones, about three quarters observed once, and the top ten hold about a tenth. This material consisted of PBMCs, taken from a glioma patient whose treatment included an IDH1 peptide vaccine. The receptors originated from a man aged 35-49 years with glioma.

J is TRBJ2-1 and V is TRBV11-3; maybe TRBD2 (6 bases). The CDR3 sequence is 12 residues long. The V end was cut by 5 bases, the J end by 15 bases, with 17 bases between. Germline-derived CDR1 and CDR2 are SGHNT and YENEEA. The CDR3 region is CASSIQGGLAFF. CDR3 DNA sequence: TGTGCCAGCAGCATCCAGGGAGGTCTGGCGTTCTTC.

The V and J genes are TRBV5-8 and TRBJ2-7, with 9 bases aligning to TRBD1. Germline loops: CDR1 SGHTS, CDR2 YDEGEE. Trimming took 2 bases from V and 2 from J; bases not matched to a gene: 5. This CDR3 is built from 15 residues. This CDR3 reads CASSFGTGSPYEQYF. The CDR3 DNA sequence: TGTGCCAGCAGCTTCGGGACAGGGTCTCCCTACGAGCAGTACTTC.

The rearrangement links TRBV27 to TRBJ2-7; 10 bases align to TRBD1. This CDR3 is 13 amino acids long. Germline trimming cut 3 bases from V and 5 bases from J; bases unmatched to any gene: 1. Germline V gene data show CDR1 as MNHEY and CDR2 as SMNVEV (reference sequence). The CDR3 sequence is CASSFGTGDEQYV. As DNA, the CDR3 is TGTGCCAGCAGTTTTGGGACAGGGGACGAGCAGTACGTC.